This T cell receptor (beta chain) was sequenced in a study of response to subunit inactivated influenza vaccine. Overall study results and limits: Few additional T cells are recruited per seasonal influenza vaccination, authors suggested.

TCRdb reprocessed the RT-PCR reads with MiXCR, giving one entry per CDR3 protein. The data hold some 570,000 distinct CDR3 sequences, with roughly 12% observed a single time. Germline CDR1 reads LNHNV; CDR2 reads YYDKDF (reference sequence). V lost 4 bases, J lost 6 bases, and 8 bases lay in between. The CDR3 runs 12 residues. This clonotype was found a few times. What it recognizes is unknown. The data were also submitted as part of a second study, on T cells expressing NK-cell markers. That source reports: A 5'RACE template switching approach incorporating UMIs was used to make TCR beta cDNA. It was sorted CD3+CD56+NKG2C+, CD3+CD56+NKG2C- and CD3+CD56-NKG2C+ T cells that supplied the TCR beta repertoires.

The TCR originated in a man aged 50 or older who received an inactivated influenza vaccine. Sequencing used PBMCs from blood, obtained on the day of vaccination. The rearrangement links TRBV15 to TRBJ2-3; D is perhaps TRBD2 (6 bases). For the CDR3, the DNA is TGTGCCACCAGCACGAGCGGGGATACGCAGTATTTT. This translates into CATSTSGDTQYF.